This passage covers 8 T cell receptor beta chains from one sample sequenced in a study of T-cell memory formation after mild COVID-19. TCRdb analysed the 5' RACE reads with MiXCR anew, one entry per CDR3 protein. The sample holds some 180,000 distinct CDR3 sequences, less than 20% seen once. Sequencing was carried out using PBMCs or a T cell subset sorted from them (not recorded which). These receptors were collected from a man aged 18 to 35 who had mild COVID-19 (a few samples of this study predate the infection). Cell type and time point are not known.

The CDR3 DNA follows: TGTGCCAGCAGCCGTTCGGGGGGGCTTTCACCCCTCCACTTT. Protein sequence: CASSRSGGLSPLHF. The chain carries TRBV6-5 and TRBJ1-6, with D perhaps matching TRBD1 (6 bases). This CDR3 has 14 residues. Germline assignment: CDR1 MNHEY and CDR2 SVGAGI. The ends were cut back, 6 bases at V and 9 bases at J, with 15 bases in the middle.

The V gene is TRBV3-1, the J gene TRBJ2-2; D uncertain. V lost 4 bases, J lost 7 bases, and 7 bases lay in between. Germline CDR1 LGHDT, CDR2 YNNKEL (reference sequence). The CDR3 has 12 amino acids. The CDR3: CASSPNFGELFF. The CDR3 DNA sequence: TGTGCCAGCAGCCCCAACTTCGGGGAGCTGTTTTTT. Filled out from reference TRBV3-1 and TRBJ2-2, the complete variable domain reads DTAVSQTPKYLVTQMGNDKSIKCEQNLGHDTMYWYKQDSKKFLKIMFSYNNKELIINETVPNRFSPKSPDKAHLNLHINSLELGDSAVYFCASSPNFGELFFGEGSRLTVL.

J is TRBJ2-1 and V is TRBV7-6, with 10 bases identical to TRBD2. CDR3 length: 15 amino acids. The junction had 7 bases not matched to a gene; V was cut back by 3 bases and J by 8 bases. Germline lookup yields CDR1 SGHVS and CDR2 FNYEAQ. CDR3 loop: CASSFQSSGGYEQFF. CDR3 in DNA: TGTGCCAGCAGCTTCCAGTCTAGCGGGGGCTATGAGCAGTTCTTC.

This clonotype was seen ten or more times. The V and J genes are TRBV4-2 and TRBJ2-5; D is possibly TRBD1 or TRBD2 (6 bases each). The CDR3 length is 16 residues. From germline, CDR1 is LGHNA and CDR2 YNFKEQ. The V end was cut by 0 bases, the J end by 3 bases, with 14 bases between. Here the CDR3 reads CASSQDPRGPKETQYF. DNA of the CDR3: TGTGCCAGCAGCCAAGATCCCCGGGGGCCGAAAGAGACCCAGTACTTC.

The V and J genes are TRBV7-2 and TRBJ2-5; no clear D. The germline V and J ends were trimmed by 0 bases and 3 bases, with 11 bases remaining between them. The germline V gene has CDR1 SGHTA and CDR2 FQGNSA. The CDR3 contains 15 residues. CDR3 sequence: CASSLAWNPEETQYF. In nucleotides, the CDR3 is TGTGCCAGCAGCTTAGCGTGGAATCCAGAAGAGACCCAGTACTTC.

This rearrangement joins TRBV6-5 to TRBJ2-7; D is uncertain. The V end was cut by 2 bases, the J end by 6 bases, with 11 bases between. CDR3 length: 13 amino acids. The germline V gene has CDR1 MNHEY and CDR2 SVGAGI. The CDR3 here is CASSYPPVSEQYF. The CDR3, as DNA: TGTGCCAGCAGTTACCCCCCGGTATCCGAGCAGTACTTC.

The chain carries TRBV5-1 and TRBJ2-5; maybe TRBD2 (6 bases). CDR1 SGHRS and CDR2 YFSETQ come from the germline V gene. Trimming took 3 bases from V and 1 from J, leaving 10 bases between them. CDR3 size: 14 residues. CDR3 sequence (DNA): TGCGCCAGCAGCTGGGGACTGATCCAAGAGACCCAGTACTTC. Translating it yields CASSWGLIQETQYF.

The CDR3 region is CSVGRASGYTDTQYF. As DNA, the CDR3 is TGCAGCGTGGGCCGGGCTAGCGGGTACACAGATACGCAGTATTTT. This sequence joins TRBV29-1 and TRBJ2-3; TRBD2 aligns across 8 bases. The CDR3 is made up of 15 amino acids. Germline V lookup: CDR1 SQVTM, CDR2 ANQGSEA. Trimming at V came to 6 bases and at J to 2 bases, leaving 10 bases not matched to a gene.